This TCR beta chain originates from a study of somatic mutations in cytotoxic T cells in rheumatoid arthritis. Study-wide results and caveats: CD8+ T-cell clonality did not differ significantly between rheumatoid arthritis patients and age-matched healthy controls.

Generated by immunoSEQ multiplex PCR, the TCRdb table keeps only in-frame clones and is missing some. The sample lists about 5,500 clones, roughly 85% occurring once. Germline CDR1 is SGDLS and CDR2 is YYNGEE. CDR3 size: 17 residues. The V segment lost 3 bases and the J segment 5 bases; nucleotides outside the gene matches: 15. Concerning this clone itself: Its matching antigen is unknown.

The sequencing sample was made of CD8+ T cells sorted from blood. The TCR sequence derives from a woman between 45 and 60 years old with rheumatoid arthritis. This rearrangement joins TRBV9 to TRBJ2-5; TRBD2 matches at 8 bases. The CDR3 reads CASSGLEAGAVPETQYF. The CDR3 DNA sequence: TGTGCCAGCAGCGGATTAGAAGCGGGAGCCGTCCCGGAGACCCAGTACTTC.